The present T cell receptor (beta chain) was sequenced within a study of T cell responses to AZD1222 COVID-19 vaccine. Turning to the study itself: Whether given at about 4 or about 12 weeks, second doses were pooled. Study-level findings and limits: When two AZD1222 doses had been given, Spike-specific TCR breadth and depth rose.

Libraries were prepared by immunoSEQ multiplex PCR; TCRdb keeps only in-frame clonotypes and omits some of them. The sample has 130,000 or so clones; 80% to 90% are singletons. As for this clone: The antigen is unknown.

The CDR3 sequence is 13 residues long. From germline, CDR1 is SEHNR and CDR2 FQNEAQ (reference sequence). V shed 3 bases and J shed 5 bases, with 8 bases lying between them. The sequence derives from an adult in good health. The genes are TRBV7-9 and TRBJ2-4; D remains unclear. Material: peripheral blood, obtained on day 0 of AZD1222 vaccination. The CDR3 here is CASSLFGENIQYF. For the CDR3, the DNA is TGTGCCAGCAGCTTGTTTGGAGAAAACATTCAGTACTTC.